Listed here are 26 T cell receptor beta chains from one sample, sequenced in a study of T-cell memory formation after mild COVID-19. TCRdb used MiXCR to reprocess the 5' RACE reads, holding one entry per CDR3 protein. The sample lists approximately 350,000 distinct CDR3 sequences; around an eighth were seen once. Specimen: PBMCs or a T cell subset sorted from them (not recorded which). Source of these receptors: a young man who had mild COVID-19 (a few samples of this study predate the infection). Cell type and time point are not known.

This clonotype occurred a few times. The chain is built from TRBV27 and TRBJ2-7; possible D gene TRBD2, 8 bases. This CDR3 has 16 amino acids. Germline-derived CDR1 and CDR2 are MNHEY and SMNVEV (reference sequence). V was shortened by 4 bases and J by 4 bases, with 20 bases between the two germline ends. The CDR3 nucleotides read TGTGCCAGCAGTTGGACAGGAGCGGGGGCCCTGTACGAGCAGTACTTC. Translating gives CASSWTGAGALYEQYF.

This CDR3 reads CSVQHARNTEAFF. CDR3 bases: TGCAGCGTCCAGCACGCAAGGAACACTGAAGCTTTCTTT. The genes are TRBV29-1 and TRBJ1-1, with D unresolved. V was shortened by 6 bases and J by 1 base, with 12 bases between the two germline ends. The germline V gene has CDR1 SQVTM and CDR2 ANQGSEA. The CDR3 is 13 residues long.

J is TRBJ1-5 and V is TRBV20-1; D is undetermined. Trimming removed 3 bases from V and 7 bases from J, with 10 bases in between. CDR1 and CDR2 from the germline V gene are DFQATT and SNEGSKA (reference sequence). The CDR3 is 12 amino acids. The CDR3 here is CSASWGGQPQHF. CDR3 nucleotide sequence: TGCAGTGCTAGTTGGGGAGGACAGCCCCAGCATTTT.

This clonotype came up a few times. The genes are TRBV7-9 and TRBJ2-3, with 7 bases fitting TRBD1. With V trimmed by 1 base and J by 4 bases, 2 bases remained unmatched. The V gene's germline CDR1 is SEHNR and CDR2 FQNEAQ (reference sequence). The CDR3 extends over 14 amino acids. The CDR3 region is CASSLVDRADTQYF. CDR3 in DNA: TGTGCCAGCAGCTTAGTCGACAGGGCAGATACGCAGTATTTT.

The V gene is TRBV27, the J gene TRBJ2-7; D is undetermined. This CDR3 is 16 amino acids long. Germline values: CDR1 MNHEY, CDR2 SMNVEV (reference sequence). V lost 2 bases and J lost 0, with 14 bases in between. Written as DNA, the CDR3 is TGTGCCAGCAGTTTAAAGTTCCACGCCCGCTCCTACGAGCAGTACTTC. This encodes CASSLKFHARSYEQYF.

This chain joins TRBV20-1 and TRBJ1-6; no definite D call. Trimming shortened V by 4 bases and J by 14 bases, and 18 bases separated the two germline ends. Germline CDR1 reads DFQATT; CDR2 reads SNEGSKA (reference sequence). The CDR3 totals 13 residues. The CDR3 DNA is TGCAGTGCTACCCCCTTATTCGCATCGGCCCTCCACTTT. This sequence encodes CSATPLFASALHF.

This chain uses TRBV3-1 with TRBJ2-2; D is unresolved. This CDR3 is built from 13 residues. Trimming took off 4 bases at V and 6 bases at J, with 9 bases between the two ends. Germline CDR1 reads LGHDT; CDR2 reads YNNKEL (reference sequence). The chain's CDR3 is CASSPPRPGELFF. For the CDR3, the DNA is TGTGCCAGCAGCCCCCCCCGCCCCGGGGAGCTGTTTTTT.

The sample holds a few counts of this clonotype. The chain employs TRBV6-2 or TRBV6-3 and TRBJ2-2; D remains unclear. This CDR3 is built from 10 residues. Germline V gives CDR1 MNHEY, CDR2 SVGEGT. Trimming removed 8 bases at V and 6 bases at J, with 4 bases between. The CDR3 DNA reads TGTGCCAGCGCCGCCGGGGAGCTGTTTTTT. This encodes CASAAGELFF.

This clonotype showed up many times. The chain links TRBV5-8 to TRBJ2-1; no definite D call. The CDR3 extends over 15 amino acids. The V end lost 0 bases, the J end lost 0 bases, and 7 bases lay between the germline ends. Germline assignment: CDR1 SGHTS and CDR2 YDEGEE. The CDR3 DNA reads as TGTGCCAGCAGCTTGGCGGAGAGCTCCTACAATGAGCAGTTCTTC. Translated: CASSLAESSYNEQFF.

In this sample, this clonotype turned up a few times. V usage is TRBV7-9 and J usage is TRBJ2-5; TRBD2 matches 8 bases. This CDR3 is 14 amino acids long. V was pared by 5 bases and J by 3 bases, with 5 bases of the junction left unmatched. Germline V CDR1 and CDR2: SEHNR, FQNEAQ (reference sequence). DNA of the CDR3: TGTGCCAGCAGCGCGGGACTAGTGGAAGAGACCCAGTACTTC. It codes for CASSAGLVEETQYF.

This clonotype was detected ten times or more. This chain links TRBV20-1 with TRBJ2-3, with 13 bases that match TRBD2. The CDR3 covers 17 residues. Trimming at V came to 6 bases and at J to 3 bases, leaving 12 bases not matched to a gene. CDR1 DFQATT and CDR2 SNEGSKA come from the germline V gene (reference sequence). CDR3 sequence (DNA): TGCAGTGCGACGACTAGCGGGGGGCCCCTTGTTACAGATACGCAGTATTTT. Its protein product is CSATTSGGPLVTDTQYF.

At least ten counts were recorded for this clonotype. V is TRBV20-1 and J is TRBJ1-6; D perhaps matches TRBD1 (5 bases). This CDR3 comprises 12 residues. V shed 6 bases and J shed 9 bases, with 12 bases lying between them. Germline-derived CDR1 and CDR2 are DFQATT and SNEGSKA (reference sequence). Here the CDR3 reads CSAVDSASPLHF. The CDR3 nucleotides are TGCAGTGCCGTAGACAGTGCTTCACCCCTCCACTTT.

The chain links TRBV4-3 to TRBJ2-7; the D gene is possibly TRBD1 (5 bases). V lost 3 bases and J lost 4, with 10 bases in between. Germline CDR1 reads LGHNA; CDR2 reads YSLEER. The CDR3 length is 13 residues. The CDR3 loop reads CASSHTQGYEQYF. CDR3 nucleotide sequence: TGCGCCAGCAGCCACACTCAGGGTTACGAGCAGTACTTC.

This clonotype came up a few times. The V call is TRBV18, the J call TRBJ2-3, with D possibly matching TRBD2 (5 bases). The length of the CDR3 is 12 residues. Germline CDR1 and CDR2: KGHSH and LQKENI. Trimming shortened V by 2 bases and J by 11 bases, and 11 bases separated the two germline ends. The DNA of the CDR3 is TGTGCCAGCTCACCAGCCGACTATGAGCAGTATTTT. The encoded protein is CASSPADYEQYF.

This clonotype was picked up a small number of times. The chain is built from TRBV20-1 and TRBJ1-1; TRBD1 is a possible D gene (5 bases). The V gene's germline CDR1 is DFQATT and CDR2 SNEGSKA (reference sequence). V was trimmed by 3 bases and J by 3 bases, leaving 11 bases between them. This CDR3 comprises 13 residues. CDR3 nucleotides: TGCAGTGCTAGTCGGGGGTTTTACACTGAAGCTTTCTTT. Amino acids: CSASRGFYTEAFF.

In its sample, this clonotype is medium-sized. The chain is built from TRBV6-5 and TRBJ2-1; tentative D call: TRBD2 (7 bases). CDR1 is MNHEY, CDR2 SVGAGI, per germline. The V end was cut by 2 bases, the J end by 1 base, with 9 bases between. The length of the CDR3 is 15 residues. CDR3 DNA: TGTGCCAGCAGTTACGGGAGGGGGTCCTACAATGAGCAGTTCTTC. Amino acids: CASSYGRGSYNEQFF.

The chain combines TRBV12-3 or TRBV12-4 with TRBJ1-4; D unclear. The CDR3 extends over 14 amino acids. Trimming shortened V by 5 bases and J by 7 bases, and 14 bases separated the two germline ends. The CDR3 spells CASSTVESGEKLFF. CDR3 sequence (DNA): TGTGCCAGCAGTACCGTAGAGTCCGGTGAAAAACTGTTTTTT.

Ten or more counts support this clonotype. V is TRBV4-1 and J is TRBJ2-3, with 11 bases fitting TRBD2. V gave up 0 bases and J gave up 11 bases; unmatched junction bases: 10. Germline CDR1 is MGHRA and CDR2 is YSYEKL. The CDR3 runs 16 residues. CDR3 in DNA: TGCGCCAGCAGCCAAGAAAATCGGCTAGCGGGGGGCGGGCAGTATTTT. This gives the protein CASSQENRLAGGGQYF.

The genes are TRBV28 and TRBJ1-1; perhaps TRBD1 as D (6 bases). Deletions cut 5 bases from V and 1 base from J, with 14 bases between. The germline V gene encodes CDR1 MDHEN and CDR2 SYDVKM. This CDR3 comprises 15 residues. The CDR3 protein is CASSPNQGRNTEAFF. In DNA, the CDR3 is TGTGCCAGCAGTCCAAACCAGGGGCGGAACACTGAAGCTTTCTTT.

This clonotype was recorded a few times. The V and J genes are TRBV12-3 or TRBV12-4 and TRBJ2-7; either TRBD1 or TRBD2 may fit D (5 bases each). The CDR3 has 14 residues. V lost 3 bases and J 7 bases, leaving 16 bases between the germline ends. This chain's CDR3 is CASSLGDLPGEQYV. The DNA of the CDR3 is TGTGCCAGCAGTTTGGGGGACCTCCCAGGGGAGCAGTACGTC.

This sequence joins TRBV11-2 and TRBJ2-1, with D possibly TRBD1 on 5 matching bases. The CDR3 has 14 residues. Trimming pared 10 bases from V and 0 bases from J, leaving 13 bases between. Germline CDR1 and CDR2: SGHAT and FQNNGV. The CDR3 reads CATGDSHSYNEQFF. The CDR3 DNA reads as TGTGCCACCGGCGACAGTCACTCCTACAATGAGCAGTTCTTC.

This clonotype was seen a few times. The V call is TRBV5-1, the J call TRBJ2-2; 7 bases align to TRBD1. The ends lost 4 bases at V and 4 bases at J; junction bases unmatched: 7. The CDR3 loop spans 15 amino acids. Germline CDR1 and CDR2: SGHRS and YFSETQ. The CDR3 DNA is TGCGCCAGCAGCCAAGGACAGGAACCCACCGGGGAGCTGTTTTTT. This encodes CASSQGQEPTGELFF.

J is TRBJ2-2 and V is TRBV9, with D uncertain. Germline CDR1 and CDR2: SGDLS and YYNGEE. Between the trimmed V and J ends, which lost 2 bases and 7 bases, there was a span of 9 bases. The length of the CDR3 is 13 residues. CDR3 bases: TGTGCCAGCAGCGTCACCGGCGGCGGGGAGCTGTTTTTT. Encoded protein: CASSVTGGGELFF.

The chain employs TRBV20-1 and TRBJ2-1; D gene uncertain. The CDR3 is made up of 13 amino acids. With 8 bases removed from V and 4 bases from J, the gap between germline ends came to 15 bases. Germline lookup yields CDR1 DFQATT and CDR2 SNEGSKA (reference sequence). The CDR3 spells CSTLVPAYNEQFF. The CDR3 DNA is TGCAGTACTCTTGTTCCGGCGTACAATGAGCAGTTCTTC.

The V call is TRBV23-1, the J call TRBJ2-2, with a weak D call TRBD2 (5 bases). TRBV23-1 is flagged as an ORF with uncertain function. The CDR3 covers 16 residues. V gave up 0 bases and J gave up 9 bases, with 17 bases separating them. CDR3 sequence reads: CASSQSAGAVLWELFF. The CDR3 DNA is TGCGCCAGCAGTCAATCGGCGGGCGCAGTCCTTTGGGAGCTGTTTTTT.

The rearrangement links TRBV12-3 or TRBV12-4 to TRBJ1-1; D gene uncertain. With 3 bases removed from V and 5 bases from J, the gap between germline ends came to 10 bases. The CDR3 is 13 amino acids. This chain's CDR3 is CASSFQTDTEAFF. The CDR3 DNA reads as TGTGCCAGCAGTTTTCAGACGGATACTGAAGCTTTCTTT.